The source of this TCR beta chain is a study of T cells in Graves' hyperthyroidism and ophthalmopathy (dated by TCRdb to the late 2010s). Broadly, across the study: Peripheral blood samples were taken at the time of initial diagnosis, prior to any treatment. The paper describes TCR Vbeta CDR3 sequencing of more than 120 peripheral blood samples, made up of 43 ophthalmopathy patients, 70 to 75 hyperthyroidism patients and about 17 progressor patients. Once sampling was done, hyperthyroidism patients were given methimazole at a starting dose of 30 mg daily, whereas ophthalmopathy patients were given high-dose intravenous methylprednisolone. The 100 discovery patients were randomly split 7:3 into training and test sets. To identify TCR V-J signatures that set the groups apart, the researchers used a discovery cohort of roughly 100 patients, made up of under 45 with Graves' ophthalmopathy and about 60 with stable Graves' hyperthyroidism. An independent validation cohort of around 19 hyperthyroidism patients and about 15 patients who later progressed to ophthalmopathy tested prospective prediction of ophthalmopathy. In addition, the study compared T-cell repertoires in thyroid tissue and in blood from about 6 Graves' hyperthyroidism patients.

Hyperthyroidism patients were aged 18 to 65 years and newly diagnosed, with disease duration of less than 2 months. Any patient with an uncontrolled infection, another autoimmune disease, pregnancy or lactation was excluded. Diagnoses were established on the basis of clinical symptoms, serum thyroxine and TRAb, thyroid ultrasound, and orbital computed tomography. For progressor patients, blood was drawn at the first diagnosis of hyperthyroidism, before any ophthalmopathy symptoms had appeared. PBMCs were separated from over 9 ml of fresh peripheral blood using Ficoll-Paque density gradient centrifugation. Progressor patients were first diagnosed with Graves' hyperthyroidism and then developed ophthalmopathy during follow-up. Total RNA was extracted with Trizol reagent, and quality was checked on an Agilent 2100 Bioanalyzer. This clonotype was counted a few times. Its antigen has not been determined. No base-level quality is on record; no much larger clone is a single base apart.

The CDR3, cysteine through phenylalanine, is 15 amino acids long. Of all the DNA, just the CDR3 is kept, 45 bases in frame from base 1. CDR1 and CDR2 are read off the germline V gene as SGHVS and FQNEAQ. The V end gives up 9 bases and the J end 1 base, leaving 5 bases in the junction not matched to a gene. Results the study describes overall, beyond this receptor: Sample size was not statistically predetermined, and blinding of investigators to group allocation was not performed. Most expanded thyroid clonotypes (frequency above 0.001) were also found in blood, which suggests that blood repertoires may mirror thyroid immune responses. In cross-validation, a model built on a 13 V-J signature told ophthalmopathy apart from stable hyperthyroidism with approximately 91% sensitivity and approximately 84% specificity, and in testing the same model reached 80%/75%. In validation, progression to ophthalmopathy was predicted by the model with approximately 67% sensitivity and roughly 72% specificity, a median of approximately 6.5 months before onset.

The TCR beta CDR3 regions were amplified from the RNA transcripts. A first-round RT-PCR of the TCR CDR3 used the HTBI primer set with the Qiagen OneStep RT-PCR kit. The libraries were constructed in a second round of multiplex PCR and then size-selected and purified. Libraries were sequenced paired-end with 100 bp reads on an Illumina HiSeq2000. The original methods were these. SOAPnuke was used to process the raw data, throwing out any read that contained adapters or uncalled bases, had a mean Phred below 15, or lacked an exact constant-primer or identifier match. High-quality paired reads were merged with COPE v1.2.5, and unique nucleotide sequences were defined as clonotypes. MiTCR v1.1 was used to align clonotypes to the IMGT TRBV, TRBD and TRBJ reference segments. The analysis was restricted to V-J combinations with a frequency above 0.0001, which together covered 99.2% of the repertoires. The TCS score was defined as F50 (clonal expansion) divided by E x V (chaos), with BLOSUM62-based TCRdist calculated between CDR3 peptides within each V-J. Welch's t-statistics and random forest reduced 500 to 550 V-J features to roughly 13, which were used in a naive Bayes classifier (R e1071). TCRdb trimmed the raw reads at Q25, called clones with MiXCR and kept productive beta chains. Records with the same CDR3 protein are collapsed into one entry carrying the most frequent genes and DNA. The V and J calls here are based on TCRdb, not the publication. The sample yields some 270,000 distinct CDR3 sequences; approximately 12% were counted once. The ten biggest clones cover about 8% of the sample.

The source is a woman in her twenties or thirties with Graves' hyperthyroidism that later progressed to Graves' ophthalmopathy. In this chain, TRBV7-8 is recombined with TRBJ2-2; 10 bases in between match TRBD2. The specimen was blood. The DNA sequence follows: TGTGCCAGTATCTCTAGCGGGGGGAACACCGGGGAGCTGTTTTTT. The translation is CASISSGGNTGELFF.